Sequencing of this TCR beta chain was carried out in a study of blood T cell repertoires in COVID-19. Across the study: The study drew acute and convalescent COVID-19 samples from the United States, Italy and Spain. T cells, B-cell-depleted T cells, or PBMCs supplied cDNA or gDNA.

Here immunoSEQ multiplex PCR was the method, and the copy in TCRdb shows in-frame clones only, minus some. Here the sample spans about 150,000 clones, 70% to 90% being singletons. Germline CDR1 MNHNS, CDR2 SASEGT. The V end was cut by 0 bases, the J end by 4 bases, with 18 bases between. This CDR3 comprises 17 residues. Sample: peripheral blood. This sequence originates from a human donor with acute or convalescent COVID-19. The donor label of this sample is uncertain. The chain combines TRBV6-1 with TRBJ1-2; D unclear. CDR3 amino acids: CASSEARSMEAVYGYTF. In DNA, the CDR3 is TGTGCCAGCAGTGAAGCCAGGAGCATGGAGGCAGTCTATGGCTACACCTTC.